Below, 23 T cell receptor beta chains from the same sample are listed, as sequenced in a study of regulatory T cells in long-lasting Graves disease. Libraries of TCR beta came from iRepertoire HTBI primers plus Arm-PCR of CDR3 regions. MiXCR, run by TCRdb on the multiplex PCR reads, gives a single entry per CDR3 protein. The repertoire holds 300,000 to 350,000 distinct CDR3 sequences, around a fifth seen once, with just under 30% in the top ten. Noted time point: persistent/refractory GD, antithyroid drugs over 5 years with positive TRAb. Extracted RNA from PBMCs served as the source of the TCR library. The input for sequencing was peripheral blood mononuclear cells (PBMCs), taken when the disease was refractory, from a patient treated with antithyroid drugs. These TCRs come from a female donor with Graves disease.

The V and J genes are TRBV20-1 and TRBJ2-1; 8 bases line up with TRBD2. The CDR3 runs to 12 residues. V lost 4 bases and J lost 6; bases outside the gene matches: 2. Looked up from germline, CDR1 is DFQATT and CDR2 is SNEGSKA (reference sequence). The CDR3 DNA sequence: TGCAGTGCTACCCGGGGGGGCAATGAGCAGTTCTTC. This gives the protein CSATRGGNEQFF.

With regard to this clonotype: An end of the junction differs from the germline gene, which may be a read error. The rearrangement links TRBV6-5 to TRBJ1-1; D uncertain. The CDR3 has 14 residues. The germline CDR1 and CDR2 sequences are MNHEY and SVGAGI. This chain's CDR3 is CAGSYGVAYTEAFF. The CDR3 nucleotides read TGTGCCGGCAGTTACGGGGTAGCCTACACTGAAGCTTTCTTT.

The table lists this clonotype with many counts. V and J are TRBV27 and TRBJ1-2; D possibly corresponds to TRBD1 (6 bases). Germline V CDR1 and CDR2: MNHEY, SMNVEV (reference sequence). Trimming pared 4 bases from V and 3 bases from J, leaving 15 bases between. The CDR3 runs to 15 residues. The DNA of the CDR3 is TGTGCCAGCAGTTCGCCTCTCCAGGGGTACTATGGCTACACCTTC. Its translation: CASSSPLQGYYGYTF.

The sample holds many counts of this clonotype. V usage is TRBV27 and J usage is TRBJ1-1; D gene uncertain. The CDR3 has 14 amino acids. Deletions cut 4 bases from V and 1 base from J, with 10 bases between. The germline V gene has CDR1 MNHEY and CDR2 SMNVEV (reference sequence). The CDR3 DNA reads as TGTGCCAGCAGTTCCGGACTGCCGAACACTGAAGCTTTCTTT. It encodes CASSSGLPNTEAFF.

This clonotype was observed a handful of times. The V call is TRBV7-8, the J call TRBJ2-2, with D hard to call. Germline V lookup: CDR1 SGHVS, CDR2 FQNEAQ. The CDR3 has 16 residues. V dropped 2 bases and J dropped 2 bases, with 12 bases sitting between them. CDR3 protein: CASSLKRVLNTGELFF. In nucleotides, the CDR3 is TGTGCCAGCAGCTTAAAACGGGTGCTAAACACCGGGGAGCTGTTTTTT.

The chain uses TRBV6-2 or TRBV6-3 and TRBJ2-7; tentative D call: TRBD1 (5 bases). Deletions cut 4 bases from V and 6 bases from J, with 10 bases between. Germline lookup yields CDR1 MNHEY and CDR2 SVGEGT. CDR3 length: 12 residues. CDR3 nucleotide sequence: TGTGCCAGCAGTTCCCCGACAGCCGAGCAGTACTTC. Amino acid sequence: CASSSPTAEQYF.

The CDR3 is CASSLGPEGNQPQHF. DNA for the CDR3: TGCGCCAGCAGCTTGGGCCCCGAAGGCAATCAGCCCCAGCATTTT. The chain links TRBV5-1 to TRBJ1-5; D is uncertain. CDR1 and CDR2 from the germline V gene are SGHRS and YFSETQ. V was cut by 0 bases and J by 2 bases, with 9 bases left in between. The CDR3 is 15 residues long.

This clonotype was detected many times. This chain connects TRBV6-1 to TRBJ1-2, with unresolved D. Per the germline V gene, CDR1 is MNHNS and CDR2 is SASEGT. V was clipped by 10 bases and J by 2 bases, with 17 bases between them. The CDR3 is 14 residues long. The CDR3 is CATRGNSLNYGYTF. The CDR3 nucleotides are TGTGCCACACGAGGGAACAGTCTAAACTATGGCTACACCTTC.

The chain couples TRBV5-1 to TRBJ2-1; 13 bases map to TRBD2. The CDR3 consists of 20 residues. With 0 bases clipped from V and 4 bases from J, the junction kept 13 bases outside the gene matches. Germline CDR1 is SGHRS and CDR2 is YFSETQ. CDR3 region: CASSLVWRTSGSVGYNEQFF. DNA for the CDR3: TGCGCCAGCAGCTTGGTATGGCGGACTAGCGGGAGCGTCGGTTACAATGAGCAGTTCTTC.

J is TRBJ2-4 and V is TRBV20-1, with 9 bases lining up with TRBD1. Unmatched junction bases numbered 4, after V lost 5 bases and J lost 5 bases. This CDR3 comprises 13 residues. Germline V gene sequence: CDR1 DFQATT, CDR2 SNEGSKA (reference sequence). The CDR3 DNA sequence: TGCAGTGCTTCTCGGACAGGGGAAAACATTCAGTACTTC. Translation gives CSASRTGENIQYF.

This clonotype was counted many times. This chain links TRBV7-9 with TRBJ2-7; weak D call: TRBD2 (5 bases). Germline-derived CDR1 and CDR2 are SEHNR and FQNEAQ (reference sequence). This CDR3 comprises 13 residues. The V end was cut by 5 bases, the J end by 5 bases, with 13 bases between. CDR3 residues: CASSLVGSDEQYF. CDR3 bases: TGTGCCAGCAGCCTGGTTGGGAGTGACGAGCAGTACTTC.

The V and J genes are TRBV18 and TRBJ2-7, with 12 bases identical to TRBD2. Germline V gene sequence: CDR1 KGHSH, CDR2 LQKENI. V trimming: 3 bases; J trimming: 6 bases; junction bases outside the gene matches: 3. The CDR3 is 14 amino acids. CDR3 in DNA: TGTGCCAGCTCACCCGGACTAGCGGGGAGCGAGCAGTACTTC. The encoded protein is CASSPGLAGSEQYF.

The chain uses TRBV5-1 and TRBJ2-1; D is unresolved. Germline lookup yields CDR1 SGHRS and CDR2 YFSETQ. Trimming cost V 1 base and J 3 bases, with 14 bases left between them. The CDR3 is 16 amino acids. For the CDR3, the DNA is TGCGCCAGCAGCTTGCGGCCCACGAACTTCTACAATGAGCAGTTCTTC. Translation: CASSLRPTNFYNEQFF.

This clonotype was counted between two and nine times. The chain combines TRBV2 with TRBJ2-5, with TRBD2 as a possible D gene (6 bases). The J call may be incorrect, as the DNA end agrees better with TRBJ2-1. This CDR3 spans 13 amino acids. Germline loops: CDR1 SNHLY, CDR2 FYNNEI. The CDR3 reads CASSEILAKEQFF. The DNA for the CDR3 is TGTGCCAGCAGTGAAATACTAGCAAAGGAGCAGTTCTTC.

This clonotype has more than one count but fewer than ten. The chain joins TRBV29-1 to TRBJ2-7; D is tentatively TRBD1 or TRBD2 (5 bases each). Trimming left V 5 bases short and J 2 bases short, with 13 bases between. Germline loops: CDR1 SQVTM, CDR2 ANQGSEA. The CDR3 covers 13 residues. CDR3 in DNA: TGCAGCGTTACGGGGCTTGGGACCTACGAGCAGTACTTC. Translation gives CSVTGLGTYEQYF.

CDR3 bases: TGTGCCAGCACCACAGGGAGCGGGGGGACCAACGAGCAGTACTTC. This translates into CASTTGSGGTNEQYF. The genes are TRBV2 and TRBJ2-7; 9 positions match TRBD2. This CDR3 has 15 amino acids. V lost 7 bases to trimming and J lost 5 bases; unmatched junction nucleotides: 12. In germline, CDR1 is SNHLY, CDR2 FYNNEI.

The V gene is TRBV7-8, the J gene TRBJ1-5; possibly TRBD1 for D (6 bases). V was trimmed by 0 bases and J by 6 bases, leaving 12 bases between them. CDR3 length: 15 residues. Germline V gene sequence: CDR1 SGHVS, CDR2 FQNEAQ. CDR3 amino acids: CASSLAPGAGQPQHF. The CDR3 nucleotides are TGTGCCAGCAGCTTAGCGCCGGGGGCGGGTCAGCCCCAGCATTTT. The entire variable domain, with the rest obtained from reference TRBV7-8 and TRBJ1-5, is as follows: GAGVSQSPRYKVAKRGQDVALRCDPISGHVSLFWYQQALGQGPEFLTYFQNEAQLDKSGLPSDRFFAERPEGSVSTLKIQRTQQEDSAVYLCASSLAPGAGQPQHFGDGTRLSIL.

This clonotype has a count of ten or more. The chain combines TRBV19 with TRBJ1-2; 8 nucleotides line up with TRBD1. V lost 3 bases to trimming and J lost 6 bases; unmatched junction nucleotides: 9. The germline V gene has CDR1 LNHDA and CDR2 SQIVND (reference sequence). The CDR3 contains 15 residues. As DNA, the CDR3 is TGTGCCAGTAGTATTACAGGGGGGATTTTGGATGGCTACACCTTC. Residues: CASSITGGILDGYTF.

This clonotype was detected many times. This sequence joins TRBV12-3 or TRBV12-4 and TRBJ1-1; D uncertain. The CDR3 length is 11 residues. The ends were cut back, 7 bases at V and 7 bases at J, with 10 bases in the middle. CDR3 protein: CASNARGEAFF. The CDR3 region has the DNA TGTGCCAGCAACGCACGGGGTGAAGCTTTCTTT.

This clonotype occurred many times. The chain uses TRBV27 and TRBJ1-1; no clear D. Germline CDR1 reads MNHEY; CDR2 reads SMNVEV (reference sequence). The CDR3 is 13 amino acids. V shed 4 bases and J shed 5 bases, with 11 bases lying between them. The CDR3 nucleotides are TGTGCCAGCAGTTCCCACGGCCGAACTGAAGCTTTCTTT. It translates to CASSSHGRTEAFF.

This clonotype was detected ten times or more. V and J are TRBV3-1 and TRBJ1-4; D gene ambiguous. Germline CDR1 is LGHDT and CDR2 is YNNKEL (reference sequence). The CDR3 has 15 residues. V dropped 2 bases and J dropped 2 bases, with 9 bases sitting between them. The CDR3 is CASSQMTGTNEKLFF. CDR3 DNA sequence: TGTGCCAGCAGCCAAATGACGGGGACTAATGAAAAACTGTTTTTT.

In this sample, this clonotype turned up a few times. J is TRBJ2-2 and V is TRBV11-2; D is unresolved. The germline V gene has CDR1 SGHAT and CDR2 FQNNGV. The CDR3 covers 14 residues. The V and J ends lost 5 bases and 6 bases respectively, with 13 bases between them. CDR3 DNA sequence: TGTGCCAGCAGCCCGTATGTCGTGGCCGGGGAGCTGTTTTTT. It yields the protein CASSPYVVAGELFF.

The rearrangement uses TRBV18 and TRBJ2-7; the match to TRBD1 covers 8 bases. The J segment lost 0 bases and the V segment lost 1 base, leaving 8 bases of the junction unmatched. The germline V gene encodes CDR1 KGHSH and CDR2 LQKENI. This CDR3 has 17 amino acids. DNA of the CDR3: TGTGCCAGCTCACCACGCGAACAGGGGGGAAGCTCCTACGAGCAGTACTTC. Encoded protein: CASSPREQGGSSYEQYF.